These 29 T cell receptor beta chains came from one sample sequenced in a study of CD8 T cells in ankylosing spondylitis. TCRdb used MiXCR to reprocess the 5' RACE reads, holding one entry per CDR3 protein. Of some 290,000 distinct CDR3 sequences in the sample, 20% were seen once. The sequencing sample was made of blood, either unsorted or a sorted T cell fraction (not recorded which). All receptors derive from a male donor with ankylosing spondylitis or in good health (not recorded which).

V is TRBV9 and J is TRBJ1-2; TRBD1 matches at 8 bases. J lost 2 bases, V lost 7 bases, and 10 bases had no gene match. Per the germline V gene, CDR1 is SGDLS and CDR2 is YYNGEE. The CDR3 is 15 amino acids. CDR3: CASALGQGKNYGYTF. The DNA of the CDR3 is TGTGCCAGCGCCCTCGGACAGGGAAAAAACTATGGCTACACCTTC.

With regard to this clonotype: A much larger clone differs from this one at a single base, so this may be a read error. V usage is TRBV20-1 and J usage is TRBJ2-5, with 7 bases that match TRBD1. Germline-derived CDR1 and CDR2 are DFQATT and SNEGSKA (reference sequence). This CDR3 has 12 residues. The chain's CDR3 is CNAQQGMETQYF. The CDR3 DNA follows: TGCAATGCCCAACAGGGGATGGAGACCCAGTACTTC.

The V gene is TRBV6-1, the J gene TRBJ1-1; 7 bases match TRBD1. V dropped 8 bases and J dropped 7; count of bases not matched to a gene: 13. The CDR3 has 14 residues. The germline V gene has CDR1 MNHNS and CDR2 SASEGT. This chain's CDR3 is CASQIGGWVSEAFF. The CDR3, as DNA: TGTGCCAGCCAAATAGGGGGCTGGGTTAGTGAAGCTTTCTTT.

This clonotype occurred many times. For the CDR3, the DNA is TGTGCCAGCAGTCGTGGTGGGGCTTACGAGCAGTACGTC. Translated: CASSRGGAYEQYV. The J gene is TRBJ2-7, the V gene TRBV12-3 or TRBV12-4; possibly TRBD1 for D (5 bases). The CDR3 totals 13 residues. Trimming removed 5 bases from V and 4 bases from J, with 12 bases in between.

This clonotype has just a few counts. The rearrangement links TRBV4-1 to TRBJ2-4; tentative D call: TRBD2 (6 bases). Trimming cost V 0 bases and J 9 bases, with 15 bases left between them. The CDR3 spans 15 residues. Germline values: CDR1 MGHRA, CDR2 YSYEKL. The CDR3 sequence: CASSQDSPGRGIQYF. The CDR3 region has the DNA TGCGCCAGCAGCCAAGATTCGCCTGGGCGGGGCATTCAGTACTTC.

This clonotype was recorded once. V is TRBV6-1 and J is TRBJ2-3; D is tentatively TRBD1 or TRBD2 (5 bases each). Between the trimmed V and J ends, which lost 7 bases and 6 bases, there was a span of 17 bases. The CDR3 extends over 14 amino acids. CDR1 is MNHNS, CDR2 SASEGT, per germline. The CDR3 nucleotides are TGTGCCAGCACCGAGGGTAGGGGAAGCGATACGCAGTATTTT. The encoded protein is CASTEGRGSDTQYF.

This clonotype was seen ten or more times. The CDR3, as DNA: TGTGCCATCAGTGAGGGATCTGGAAACACCATATATTTT. Protein: CAISEGSGNTIYF. The chain joins TRBV10-3 to TRBJ1-3; D uncertain. CDR3 length: 13 amino acids. Germline-derived CDR1 and CDR2 are ENHRY and SYGVKD. Between the trimmed V and J ends, which lost 2 bases and 1 base, there was a span of 3 bases.

This clonotype was picked up a small number of times. The chain links TRBV2 to TRBJ2-2; a possible D gene is TRBD1 (5 bases). Trimming pared 3 bases from V and 1 base from J, leaving 9 bases between. Germline V gene sequence: CDR1 SNHLY, CDR2 FYNNEI. This CDR3 comprises 15 residues. The CDR3 DNA is TGTGCCAGCAGTGACGGGCAGGGGAACACCGGGGAGCTGTTTTTT. Encoded protein: CASSDGQGNTGELFF.

This clonotype was seen more than once but under ten times. CDR3 sequence reads: CSARDMLAGGGEQYV. Written as DNA, the CDR3 is TGCAGTGCTAGAGATATGTTAGCGGGAGGGGGAGAGCAGTACGTC. This chain connects TRBV20-1 to TRBJ2-7, with 11 positions matching TRBD2. Trimming at V came to 0 bases and at J to 7 bases, leaving 8 bases not matched to a gene. Germline V gives CDR1 DFQATT, CDR2 SNEGSKA (reference sequence). The CDR3 spans 15 residues.

The CDR3 here is CASSARTGNQPQHF. CDR3 sequence (DNA): TGTGCCAGCAGTGCCCGGACAGGGAATCAGCCCCAGCATTTT. This chain connects TRBV6-1 to TRBJ1-5; TRBD1 aligns across 8 bases. This CDR3 region has 14 residues. Germline V gene data show CDR1 as MNHNS and CDR2 as SASEGT. Unmatched junction bases numbered 3, after V lost 4 bases and J lost 4 bases.

On this clonotype: A junction boundary mismatches the germline segment, possibly from a read error. This sequence joins TRBV24-1 and TRBJ1-1, with 10 bases lining up with TRBD1. The CDR3 has 14 amino acids. Per germline, CDR1 KGHDR and CDR2 SFDVKD. The CDR3 DNA reads as TGTACCACCAGTGACCGGACAGGGGGCACTGAAGCTTTCTTT. It yields the protein CTTSDRTGGTEAFF.

The V call is TRBV14, the J call TRBJ2-2, with D unresolved. V lost 0 bases and J lost 4, with 9 bases in between. This CDR3 comprises 15 residues. Germline-derived CDR1 and CDR2 are SGHDN and FVKESK. The CDR3 DNA is TGTGCCAGCAGCCAAGATTTCTTGAGCACCGGGGAGCTGTTTTTT. This gives the protein CASSQDFLSTGELFF.

This chain connects TRBV6-1 to TRBJ2-7; 9 bases line up with TRBD2. The germline gives CDR1 MNHNS, CDR2 SASEGT. Trimming took 2 bases from V and 2 from J; bases not matched to a gene: 4. CDR3 size: 15 residues. The CDR3 region is CASSEIAGGTYEQYV. Written as DNA, the CDR3 is TGTGCCAGCAGTGAAATTGCGGGGGGGACCTACGAGCAGTACGTC.

The chain is built from TRBV2 and TRBJ1-1; 7 bases are shared with TRBD1. The V segment lost 7 bases and the J segment 3 bases; nucleotides outside the gene matches: 5. CDR1 is SNHLY and CDR2 is FYNNEI in the germline V gene. The CDR3 runs to 13 residues. The CDR3 loop is CASKGAGYTEAFF. CDR3 coding DNA: TGTGCCAGCAAGGGGGCGGGGTACACTGAAGCTTTCTTT.

This clonotype has at least ten counts. The chain has TRBV28 and TRBJ2-3; the D gene is possibly TRBD1 (6 bases). The V and J ends lost 6 bases and 1 base respectively, with 17 bases between them. Germline CDR1 and CDR2: MDHEN and SYDVKM. This CDR3 has 16 amino acids. The CDR3 sequence: CASRGQYGTRTDTQYF. Here the CDR3 DNA reads TGTGCCAGCAGAGGACAGTATGGTACCCGCACAGATACGCAGTATTTT.

This clonotype was detected only a few times. J is TRBJ2-2 and V is TRBV20-1; D unresolved. V was trimmed by 6 bases and J by 0 bases, leaving 11 bases between them. CDR3 length: 14 amino acids. Germline lookup yields CDR1 DFQATT and CDR2 SNEGSKA (reference sequence). The CDR3 nucleotides read TGCAGTGCGTACAAACCAACGAACACCGGGGAGCTGTTTTTT. Translated: CSAYKPTNTGELFF.

The rearrangement links TRBV5-1 to TRBJ2-3, with D possibly TRBD2 on 7 matching bases. Germline CDR1 SGHRS, CDR2 YFSETQ. CDR3 length equals 19 residues. The V and J ends lost 0 bases and 0 bases respectively, with 20 bases between them. The CDR3 coding sequence is TGCGCCAGCAGCTTGGCAACAGGGACTATTTCACCTAGCACAGATACGCAGTATTTT. It codes for CASSLATGTISPSTDTQYF.

This clonotype has a handful of counts. This chain connects TRBV2 to TRBJ1-5; 8 bases line up with TRBD1. The V segment lost 6 bases and the J segment 0 bases; nucleotides outside the gene matches: 16. The CDR3 has 19 residues. Germline lookup yields CDR1 SNHLY and CDR2 FYNNEI. The CDR3 sequence: CASRGRTGNSPYSNQPQHF. CDR3 nucleotides: TGTGCCAGCAGAGGGAGGACAGGGAATTCGCCTTATAGCAATCAGCCCCAGCATTTT. The whole variable domain, filled in from reference TRBV2 and TRBJ1-5, reads EPEVTQTPSHQVTQMGQEVILRCVPISNHLYFYWYRQILGQKVEFLVSFYNNEISEKSEIFDDQFSVERPDGSNFTLKIRSTKLEDSAMYFCASRGRTGNSPYSNQPQHFGDGTRLSIL.

This clonotype was seen only a few times. The gene calls are TRBV6-2 or TRBV6-3 and TRBJ2-1; maybe TRBD2 (7 bases). The CDR3 length is 16 residues. Per germline, CDR1 MNHEY and CDR2 SVGEGT. Trimming took 0 bases from V and 4 from J, leaving 13 bases between them. The CDR3 DNA is TGTGCCAGCAGTTACTCGAGGGGGGGGATTTACAATGAGCAGTTCTTC. Translation: CASSYSRGGIYNEQFF.

The CDR3 sequence is CASSSPGQGLADTQYF. The CDR3 DNA sequence: TGTGCCAGCAGTTCGCCGGGACAGGGGCTTGCAGATACGCAGTATTTT. The rearrangement joins TRBV27 to TRBJ2-3, with 10 bases lining up with TRBD1. Germline V CDR1 and CDR2: MNHEY, SMNVEV (reference sequence). This CDR3 has 16 residues. After removal of 4 bases from V and 4 bases from J, the junction contained 8 bases not matched to a gene.

This clonotype has a handful of counts. The chain carries TRBV5-1 and TRBJ1-2; TRBD1 matches 7 bases. Germline V gene data show CDR1 as SGHRS and CDR2 as YFSETQ. The CDR3 has 16 amino acids. The V and J ends lost 0 bases and 7 bases, in that order; junction bases with no gene match: 12. The CDR3 loop is CASSLALRDSFRGYTF. CDR3 bases: TGCGCCAGCAGCTTGGCGCTCAGGGACAGTTTTCGTGGCTACACCTTC.

The chain joins TRBV29-1 to TRBJ1-5, with no clear D. Per germline, CDR1 SQVTM and CDR2 ANQGSEA. The CDR3 loop spans 12 amino acids. Trimming took 4 bases from V and 4 from J, leaving 8 bases between them. CDR3 sequence reads: CSVGEANQPQHF. The CDR3 bases are TGCAGCGTTGGGGAGGCTAATCAGCCCCAGCATTTT. The whole variable domain, remainder taken from reference TRBV29-1 and TRBJ1-5, is SAVISQKPSRDICQRGTSLTIQCQVDSQVTMMFWYRQQPGQSLTLIATANQGSEATYESGFVIDKFPISRPNLTFSTLTVSNMSPEDSSIYLCSVGEANQPQHFGDGTRLSIL.

The chain combines TRBV5-1 with TRBJ2-1; TRBD1 aligns across 10 bases. The V gene's germline CDR1 is SGHRS and CDR2 YFSETQ. Unmatched junction bases numbered 6, after V lost 0 bases and J lost 6 bases. The CDR3 extends over 16 amino acids. CDR3 nucleotides: TGCGCCAGCAGCTTGGGCGGGACAGGGGATGGCAATGAGCAGTTCTTC. Its protein is CASSLGGTGDGNEQFF.

The rearrangement uses TRBV5-1 and TRBJ1-6; D is uncertain. CDR1 is SGHRS and CDR2 is YFSETQ in the germline V gene. Trimming left V 8 bases short and J 10 bases short, with 13 bases between. This CDR3 comprises 12 residues. CDR3 nucleotide sequence: TGCGCCAGTTGGGAGGGTTCCTCACCCCTCCACTTT. Translating it yields CASWEGSSPLHF. The full variable domain, rest sourced from reference TRBV5-1 and TRBJ1-6, is KAGVTQTPRYLIKTRGQQVTLSCSPISGHRSVSWYQQTPGQGLQFLFEYFSETQRNKGNFPGRFSGRQFSNSRSEMNVSTLELGDSALYLCASWEGSSPLHFGNGTRLTVT.

The J gene is TRBJ2-1, the V gene TRBV5-1; possibly TRBD2 for D (5 bases). CDR1 SGHRS and CDR2 YFSETQ come from the germline V gene. Trimming shortened V by 0 bases and J by 7 bases, and 20 bases separated the two germline ends. The CDR3 has 17 residues. The CDR3 bases are TGCGCCAGCAGCTTGGCGGCGTCAGCCCCAAGAGGGAATGAGCAGTTCTTC. Translated, it gives CASSLAASAPRGNEQFF. Full variable domain (missing parts from reference TRBV5-1 and TRBJ2-1): KAGVTQTPRYLIKTRGQQVTLSCSPISGHRSVSWYQQTPGQGLQFLFEYFSETQRNKGNFPGRFSGRQFSNSRSEMNVSTLELGDSALYLCASSLAASAPRGNEQFFGPGTRLTVL.

This clonotype was seen repeatedly, ten times or more. The chain is built from TRBV7-2 and TRBJ2-5; TRBD2 matches at 7 bases. Germline V gene data show CDR1 as SGHTA and CDR2 as FQGNSA. The CDR3 is made up of 14 amino acids. With 2 bases clipped from V and 3 bases from J, the junction kept 3 bases outside the gene matches. The CDR3 reads CASSLTLAEETQYF. In DNA form, the CDR3 reads TGTGCCAGCAGCTTAACGCTAGCGGAAGAGACCCAGTACTTC.

There are a few counts of this clonotype. The genes are TRBV5-1 and TRBJ1-4, with no clear D. Trimming took off 1 base at V and 6 bases at J, with 7 bases between the two ends. Germline V gene data show CDR1 as SGHRS and CDR2 as YFSETQ. The CDR3 is 13 residues long. The DNA for the CDR3 is TGCGCCAGCAGCTTGAGGGCGTATGAAAAACTGTTTTTT. It specifies CASSLRAYEKLFF.

The CDR3: CSVVRDRGLLNTEAFF. CDR3 DNA sequence: TGCAGCGTGGTGCGGGACAGGGGGCTGTTGAACACTGAAGCTTTCTTT. The chain joins TRBV29-1 to TRBJ1-1; 12 bases align to TRBD1. Per germline, CDR1 SQVTM and CDR2 ANQGSEA. V lost 6 bases and J lost 0; bases outside the gene matches: 8. The CDR3 sequence is 16 residues long.

This chain links TRBV20-1 with TRBJ1-1, with 8 bases aligning to TRBD1. The ends lost 0 bases at V and 3 bases at J; junction bases unmatched: 9. The germline V gene encodes CDR1 DFQATT and CDR2 SNEGSKA (reference sequence). The CDR3 length is 16 residues. CDR3 loop: CSARDSGQGLHTEAFF. CDR3 nucleotide sequence: TGCAGTGCTAGAGATAGTGGACAGGGTCTGCACACTGAAGCTTTCTTT.